The 19 T cell receptor beta chains reported below all come from one sample, sequenced in a study of blood T cell repertoires in COVID-19. Using immunoSEQ multiplex PCR, the repertoire was profiled, and TCRdb retains in-frame clones only, with some absent. Of 250,000 to 300,000 clones listed, 88% are singletons. Source material: peripheral blood. These receptors all stem from a woman in her thirties with COVID-19, enrolled during active disease.

V and J are TRBV5-1 and TRBJ2-5; 8 bases agree with TRBD2. Germline V lookup: CDR1 SGHRS, CDR2 YFSETQ. Trimming at V came to 4 bases and at J to 5 bases, leaving 7 bases not matched to a gene. This CDR3 region has 14 residues. The CDR3 DNA follows: TGCGCCAGCAGCGACGGGAGGGCCGGGGAGACCCAGTACTTC. Translated: CASSDGRAGETQYF.

The rearrangement uses TRBV9 and TRBJ2-7; the match to TRBD2 covers 7 bases. V trimming: 0 bases; J trimming: 6 bases; junction bases outside the gene matches: 9. Looked up from germline, CDR1 is SGDLS and CDR2 is YYNGEE. The CDR3 has 15 amino acids. CDR3 loop: CASSVATSGVGEQYF. Here the CDR3 DNA reads TGTGCCAGCAGCGTAGCTACGAGCGGGGTAGGCGAGCAGTACTTC.

This clone has a handful of counts. This rearrangement joins TRBV25-1 to TRBJ2-7, with D possibly matching TRBD2 (6 bases). The ends were cut back, 4 bases at V and 3 bases at J, with 13 bases in the middle. Germline loops: CDR1 MGHDK, CDR2 SYGVNS. The CDR3 totals 14 residues. The CDR3 DNA is TGTGCCAGCAGTGGGGCCGGGACTCACTACGAGCAGTACTTC. Its protein product is CASSGAGTHYEQYF.

The chain has TRBV27 and TRBJ2-7, with D perhaps matching TRBD1 (6 bases). CDR1 is MNHEY and CDR2 is SMNVEV in the germline V gene (reference sequence). V shed 3 bases and J shed 3 bases, with 9 bases lying between them. CDR3 length: 13 amino acids. This CDR3 reads CASSFRGGYEQYF. DNA of the CDR3: TGTGCCAGCAGTTTCCGAGGGGGCTACGAGCAGTACTTC.

CDR3 DNA sequence: TGCGCCAGCAGCCAAGGCCCAACAGGGATGGCCAAAAACATTCAGTACTTC. As protein: CASSQGPTGMAKNIQYF. This chain links TRBV4-1 with TRBJ2-4; D might be TRBD1 (6 bases). CDR1 and CDR2 from the germline V gene are MGHRA and YSYEKL. Trimming cost V 1 base and J 1 base, with 14 bases left between them. The CDR3 runs to 17 residues.

The J gene is TRBJ2-1, the V gene TRBV20-1, with unresolved D. This CDR3 is built from 14 residues. Trimming took 3 bases from V and 6 from J, leaving 15 bases between them. The germline CDR1 and CDR2 sequences are DFQATT and SNEGSKA (reference sequence). The DNA for the CDR3 is TGCAGTGCTAGTGACCCCCTGGCTAGCAATGAGCAGTTCTTC. It specifies CSASDPLASNEQFF.

The rearrangement joins TRBV6-2 or TRBV6-3 to TRBJ2-2; D is unresolved. This CDR3 spans 13 amino acids. CDR1 is MNHEY, CDR2 SVGEGT, per germline. V gave up 1 base and J gave up 10 bases, with 10 bases separating them. The CDR3 spells CASSYFKRAELFF. The CDR3 region has the DNA TGTGCCAGCAGTTACTTTAAGAGAGCGGAGCTGTTTTTT.

This clone was found a few times. The gene calls are TRBV5-4 and TRBJ2-2; 7 bases align to TRBD1. Germline V gene sequence: CDR1 SGHNT, CDR2 YYREEE (reference sequence). J lost 1 base, V lost 4 bases, and 7 bases had no gene match. This CDR3 contains 16 residues. Here the CDR3 DNA reads TGTGCCAGCAGCCGCGGCCAGGGGGAGAACACCGGGGAGCTGTTTTTT. It codes for CASSRGQGENTGELFF.

Only one count was recorded for this clone. The chain couples TRBV19 to TRBJ2-2; no definite D call. Germline CDR1 and CDR2: LNHDA and SQIVND (reference sequence). The CDR3 covers 13 residues. Trimming removed 6 bases from V and 9 bases from J, with 14 bases in between. The CDR3 coding sequence is TGTGCCAGTAGCAAAGATAGGAGCTGGGAGCTGTTTTTT. Translated, it gives CASSKDRSWELFF.

This clone showed up just once. The chain recombines TRBV30 with TRBJ2-7, with 8 bases aligning to TRBD2. Unmatched junction bases numbered 3, after V lost 1 base and J lost 1 base. The CDR3 is 14 residues long. CDR1 is GTSNPN and CDR2 is SVGIG in the germline V gene (reference sequence). The CDR3: CAWSGTGGSYEQYF. The CDR3 region has the DNA TGTGCCTGGAGTGGGACGGGAGGGTCCTACGAGCAGTACTTC.

The chain is built from TRBV19 and TRBJ1-2, with TRBD1 matching 10 bases. The CDR3 loop spans 15 amino acids. From germline, CDR1 is LNHDA and CDR2 SQIVND (reference sequence). V trimming: 5 bases; J trimming: 10 bases; junction bases outside the gene matches: 13. The CDR3 protein is CASSFPTGGSVDYTF. The DNA for the CDR3 is TGTGCCAGTAGTTTCCCGACAGGGGGCTCTGTTGACTACACCTTC.

The genes are TRBV5-6 and TRBJ2-5, with 8 bases identical to TRBD1. The CDR3 runs 15 residues. CDR1 and CDR2 from the germline V gene are SGHDT and YYEEEE. V trimming: 4 bases; J trimming: 2 bases; junction bases outside the gene matches: 7. The DNA of the CDR3 is TGTGCCAGCAGCACCAGACAGGGGCGACAAGAGACCCAGTACTTC. Its translation is CASSTRQGRQETQYF.

This clone was seen once. V usage is TRBV10-1 and J usage is TRBJ2-1; TRBD2 matches at 9 bases. The V segment lost 8 bases and the J segment 2 bases; nucleotides outside the gene matches: 4. Germline loops: CDR1 WNHNN, CDR2 SYGVQD (reference sequence). This CDR3 spans 14 amino acids. The DNA of the CDR3 is TGCGCCAGCGGCTCTAGCGGGGCCTACAATGAGCAGTTCTTC. Translating it yields CASGSSGAYNEQFF.

The genes are TRBV19 and TRBJ2-1; 8 bases match TRBD2. The CDR3 contains 14 residues. The germline V gene has CDR1 LNHDA and CDR2 SQIVND (reference sequence). Unmatched junction bases numbered 5, after V lost 2 bases and J lost 8 bases. DNA of the CDR3: TGTGCCAGTAGTATATGGACTAGCCCCCATGAGCAGTTCTTC. Its translation: CASSIWTSPHEQFF.

The CDR3 spells CASSFRQDNEQFF. For the CDR3, the DNA is TGTGCCAGCAGTTTTCGGCAGGACAATGAGCAGTTCTTC. The chain has TRBV27 and TRBJ2-1; D is undetermined. Germline lookup yields CDR1 MNHEY and CDR2 SMNVEV (reference sequence). The CDR3 extends over 13 amino acids. V lost 3 bases and J 5 bases, leaving 8 bases between the germline ends.

The rearrangement joins TRBV11-3 to TRBJ2-5, with 7 bases matching TRBD1. The germline V gene encodes CDR1 SGHNT and CDR2 YENEEA. The CDR3 covers 14 residues. The trim removed 5 bases at V and 5 bases at J, leaving 8 bases unmatched. The CDR3 region has the DNA TGTGCCAGCAGCCGGGACAGATCAGCGGAGACCCAGTACTTC. Encoded protein: CASSRDRSAETQYF.

The chain combines TRBV18 with TRBJ2-1, with no clear D. V lost 3 bases, J lost 2 bases, and 11 bases lay in between. Germline CDR1 is KGHSH and CDR2 is LQKENI. The CDR3 is 15 residues long. CDR3 nucleotide sequence: TGTGCCAGCTCACCGTCCAGGCAGGCCTACAATGAGCAGTTCTTC. Translating it yields CASSPSRQAYNEQFF.

This chain connects TRBV10-2 to TRBJ2-3; TRBD1 aligns across 11 bases. V was pared by 8 bases and J by 3 bases, with 1 base of the junction left unmatched. This CDR3 is 13 amino acids long. The germline V gene has CDR1 WSHSY and CDR2 SAAADI. CDR3 nucleotide sequence: TGCGCCAGCCGGGACAGGGGGACAGATACGCAGTATTTT. It codes for CASRDRGTDTQYF.

The chain combines TRBV5-5 with TRBJ2-7; 10 nucleotides line up with TRBD1. The CDR3 runs 14 residues. The germline gives CDR1 SGHKS, CDR2 YYEKEE (reference sequence). J was trimmed by 4 bases and V by 4 bases; bases with no gene match: 5. In nucleotides, the CDR3 is TGTGCCAGCAGCGCCCGGGACAGGGGTTACGAGCAGTACTTC. Translating gives CASSARDRGYEQYF.